The 3 T cell receptor beta chains below come from one sample, sequenced in a study of PD-L1 blockade in urothelial cancer (dated by TCRdb to the late 2010s). Preparation of the library involved the immunoSEQ multiplex PCR assay. This is the immuneACCESS table as TCRdb keeps it, with only in-frame sequences that have V and J called. A part of the clones is gone; compared with another copy, unresolved V genes explain less than half, and the rest is unexplained. The sample table holds under 40,000 clones, of which roughly 89% were seen once. Together, the top ten hold about 1.9% of the sample. Sequenced material: PBMCs, taken around atezolizumab (anti-PD-L1) treatment. Receptor source: a man aged 60 to 75 with urothelial cancer.

V usage is TRBV5-4 and J usage is TRBJ1-1; D possibly corresponds to TRBD1 (5 bases). Trimming took 4 bases from V and 5 from J, leaving 21 bases between them. This CDR3 contains 16 residues. Germline V gene data show CDR1 as SGHNT and CDR2 as YYREEE (reference sequence). In DNA, the CDR3 is TGTGCCAGCAGCGCTGGCCCGGGGGAGGTGGGGACTGAAGCTTTCTTT. Translated: CASSAGPGEVGTEAFF.

The chain has TRBV7-3 and TRBJ2-2, with D perhaps TRBD1 (6 bases). The CDR3 is 16 residues long. Between the trimmed V and J ends, which lost 0 bases and 4 bases, there was a span of 12 bases. CDR1 and CDR2 from the germline V gene are SGHTA and FQGTGA. The chain's CDR3 is CASSLTGQSGTGELFF. The CDR3 DNA is TGTGCCAGCAGCTTAACTGGACAGTCGGGCACCGGGGAGCTGTTTTTT.

V and J are TRBV30 and TRBJ2-7; 8 bases line up with TRBD2. The CDR3 length is 15 residues. Per the germline V gene, CDR1 is GTSNPN and CDR2 is SVGIG (reference sequence). The V and J ends lost 2 bases and 3 bases, in that order; junction bases with no gene match: 9. The CDR3 DNA reads TGTGCCTGGAGTTTCAGCGGGGGATATAACTACGAGCAGTACTTC. As protein: CAWSFSGGYNYEQYF.